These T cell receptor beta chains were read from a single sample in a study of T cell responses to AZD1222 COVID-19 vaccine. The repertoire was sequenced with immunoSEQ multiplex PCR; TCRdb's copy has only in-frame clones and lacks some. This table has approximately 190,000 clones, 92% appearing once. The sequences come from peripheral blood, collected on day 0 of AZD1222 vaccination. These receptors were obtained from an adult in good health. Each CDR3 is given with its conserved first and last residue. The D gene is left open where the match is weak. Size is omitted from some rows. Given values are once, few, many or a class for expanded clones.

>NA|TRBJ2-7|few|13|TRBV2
CASLESGPSEQYF
TGTGCCAGCCTGGAGTCAGGCCCTTCGGAGCAGTACTTC
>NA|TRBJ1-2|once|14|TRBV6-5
CASSYNPGGGGYTF
TGTGCCAGCAGTTATAACCCCGGGGGTGGCGGCTACACCTTC
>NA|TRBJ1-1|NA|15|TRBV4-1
CASSQKGLFDTEAFF
TGCGCCAGCAGCCAGAAGGGGTTGTTCGACACTGAAGCTTTCTTT
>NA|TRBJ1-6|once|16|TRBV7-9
CASSLLPMGYNSPLHF
TGTGCCAGCAGCTTACTACCAATGGGGTATAATTCACCCCTCCACTTT
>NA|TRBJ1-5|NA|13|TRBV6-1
CASSDTGRQPQHF
TGTGCCAGCAGTGACACAGGGCGGCAGCCCCAGCATTTT
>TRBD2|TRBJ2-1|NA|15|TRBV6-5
CASSPLTSGGNEQFF
TGTGCCAGCAGCCCCTTGACTAGCGGGGGTAATGAGCAGTTCTTC
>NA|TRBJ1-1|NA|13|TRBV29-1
CSVEPGQGTEAFF
TGCAGCGTTGAGCCAGGGCAGGGTACTGAAGCTTTCTTT
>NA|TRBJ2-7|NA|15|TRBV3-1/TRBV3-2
CASSRGPDQTYEQYF
TGTGCCAGCAGCCGAGGACCGGACCAGACCTACGAGCAGTACTTC
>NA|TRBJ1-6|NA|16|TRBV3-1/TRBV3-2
CASSQVESSYNSPLHF
TGTGCCAGCAGCCAAGTGGAAAGCTCCTATAATTCACCCCTCCACTTT
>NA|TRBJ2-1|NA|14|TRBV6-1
CASSEGGGMNEQFF
TGTGCCAGCAGTGAAGGGGGAGGTATGAATGAGCAGTTCTTC
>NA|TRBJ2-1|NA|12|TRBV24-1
CATSDLDNEQFF
TGTGCCACCAGTGATTTGGACAATGAGCAGTTCTTC
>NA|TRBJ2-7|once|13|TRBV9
CASSGDITYEQYF
TGTGCCAGCAGCGGGGACATTACCTACGAGCAGTACTTC
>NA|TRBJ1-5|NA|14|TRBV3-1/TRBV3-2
CASSQDKINQPQHF
TGTGCCAGCAGCCAAGATAAAATCAATCAGCCCCAGCATTTT
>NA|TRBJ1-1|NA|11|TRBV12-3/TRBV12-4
CASRLGFEAFF
TGTGCCAGCAGATTGGGGTTCGAAGCTTTCTTT
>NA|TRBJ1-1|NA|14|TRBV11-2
CASSLGAANTEAFF
TGTGCCAGCAGCTTAGGAGCGGCGAACACTGAAGCTTTCTTT
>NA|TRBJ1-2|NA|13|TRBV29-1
CSASRQADYGYTF
TGCAGCGCTTCGAGACAGGCCGACTATGGCTACACCTTC
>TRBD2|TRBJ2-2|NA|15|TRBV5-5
CASSPRGAPTGELFF
TGTGCCAGCAGCCCGCGGGGGGCCCCCACCGGGGAGCTGTTTTTT
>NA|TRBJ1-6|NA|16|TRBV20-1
CSASPTTTGLSSPLHF
TGCAGTGCTAGTCCCACGACCACAGGGCTGAGTTCACCCCTCCACTTT
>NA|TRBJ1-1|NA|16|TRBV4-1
CASSHDGGTLNTEAFF
TGCGCCAGCAGCCATGACGGGGGGACCTTGAACACTGAAGCTTTCTTT
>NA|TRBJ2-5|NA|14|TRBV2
CASSEQGGEETQYF
TGTGCCAGCAGTGAACAAGGCGGGGAAGAGACCCAGTACTTC
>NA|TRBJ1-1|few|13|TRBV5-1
CASSVEGPTEAFF
TGCGCCAGCAGCGTGGAAGGGCCCACTGAAGCTTTCTTT
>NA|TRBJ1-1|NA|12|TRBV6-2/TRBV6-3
CASSYKGTEAFF
TGTGCCAGCAGTTACAAGGGGACTGAAGCTTTCTTT
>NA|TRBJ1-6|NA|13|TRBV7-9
CASSPDGNSPLHF
TGTGCCAGCAGCCCGGATGGTAATTCACCCCTCCACTTT
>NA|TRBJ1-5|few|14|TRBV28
CASSVISSNQPQHF
TGTGCCAGCAGTGTCATATCCAGCAATCAGCCCCAGCATTTT
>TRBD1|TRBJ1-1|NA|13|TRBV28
CASTGDRAGTAFF
TGTGCCAGCACGGGTGACAGGGCCGGAACCGCTTTCTTT
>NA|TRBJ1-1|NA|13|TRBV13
CASSPPLNTEAFF
TGTGCCAGCAGCCCACCTTTGAACACTGAAGCTTTCTTT
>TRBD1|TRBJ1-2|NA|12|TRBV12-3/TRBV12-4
CASSRQGPGYTF
TGTGCCAGCAGTCGACAGGGTCCTGGCTACACCTTC
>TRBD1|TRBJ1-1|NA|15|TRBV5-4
CASSLSRGMNTEAFF
TGTGCCAGCAGCCTGTCCAGGGGGATGAACACTGAAGCTTTCTTT
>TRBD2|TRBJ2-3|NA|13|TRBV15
CATGTRTADTQYF
TGTGCCACCGGGACTAGGACCGCAGATACGCAGTATTTT
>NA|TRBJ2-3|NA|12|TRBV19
CASTTGRDTQYF
TGTGCCAGCACGACAGGAAGAGATACGCAGTATTTT
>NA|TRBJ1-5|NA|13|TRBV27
CASSAGAYQPQHF
TGTGCCAGCAGTGCGGGGGCTTATCAGCCCCAGCATTTT
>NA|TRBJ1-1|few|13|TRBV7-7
CASSLAPYTEAFF
TGTGCCAGCAGCTTAGCCCCCTATACTGAAGCTTTCTTT
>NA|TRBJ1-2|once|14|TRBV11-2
CASSLEGVSGGYTF
TGTGCCAGCAGCTTAGAGGGGGTTTCGGGTGGCTACACCTTC
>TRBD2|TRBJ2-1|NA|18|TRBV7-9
CASSLGRGSGRYYNEQFF
TGTGCCAGCAGCTTAGGGCGGGGTAGCGGGAGGTACTACAATGAGCAGTTCTTC
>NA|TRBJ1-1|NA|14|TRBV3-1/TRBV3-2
CASSHGQAGTEAFF
TGTGCCAGCAGCCATGGGCAGGCTGGAACTGAAGCTTTCTTT
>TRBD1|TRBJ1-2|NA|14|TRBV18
CASSPGQGTYGYTF
TGTGCCAGCTCACCCGGACAGGGGACCTATGGCTACACCTTC
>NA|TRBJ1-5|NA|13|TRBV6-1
CASSEIFRQPQHF
TGTGCCAGCAGTGAAATTTTCCGTCAGCCCCAGCATTTT
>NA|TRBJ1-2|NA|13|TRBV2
CASSSTGRDGYTF
TGTGCCAGCAGTTCTACAGGGAGGGATGGCTACACCTTC
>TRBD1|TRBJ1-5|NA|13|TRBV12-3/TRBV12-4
CASSLDRGQPQHF
TGTGCCAGCAGTTTAGACAGGGGACAGCCCCAGCATTTT